This T cell receptor beta chain was captured by sequencing in a study of graft-versus-host responses after intestinal transplantation. As regards this clone: Its antigen is as yet unknown.

Sequencing was performed with immunoSEQ multiplex PCR; in TCRdb, only in-frame clones are kept and a portion is missing. Here the sample spans about 120,000 clones, approximately 90% being singletons. CDR3 size: 14 residues. The germline V gene has CDR1 MNHEY and CDR2 SVGAGI. Trimming took 0 bases from V and 5 from J, leaving 10 bases between them. This chain uses TRBV6-5 with TRBJ2-5; D remains unclear. The receptor was derived from a human donor who was the organ donor for an intestinal transplant. The sequencing used unstimulated CD4+ T cells sorted from spleen or lymph node cells, collected before transplant. Written as DNA, the CDR3 is TGTGCCAGCAGTTACTCGGGCACGGGCGAGACCCAGTACTTC. Translation gives CASSYSGTGETQYF.